The source of this T cell receptor beta chain is a study of shared clonotypes between healthy human individuals. About the study: There were three CD4 naive, three CD4 memory, two CD8 naive and one CD8 memory plates per donor.

Remarks on this clone: One end of the junction is discordant with germline, which a read error may explain.

CDR3 length equals 15 residues. Germline V gives CDR1 SSHAT, CDR2 FNYEAQ (reference sequence). Partitioning of CD4+ cells yielded a CD45RA+ naive subset and a CD45RA-negative memory subset. This table comes from immunoSEQ multiplex PCR, and its TCRdb copy is limited to in-frame clones, with some not included. The table records a few million clones, roughly 95% of them present only once. The chain carries TRBV7-7 and TRBJ2-5, with D possibly being TRBD2 (6 bases). The sequence was obtained from a man between 18 and 35 years old in good health. Sequenced sample: naive CD4+ T cells sorted from blood. Subset reported: CD45RA+ positively selected. In nucleotides, the CDR3 is TGTGCTAGCAGCCCCCCGGGGGTCGTTCAAGAGACCCAGTACTTC. Protein sequence: CASSPPGVVQETQYF.